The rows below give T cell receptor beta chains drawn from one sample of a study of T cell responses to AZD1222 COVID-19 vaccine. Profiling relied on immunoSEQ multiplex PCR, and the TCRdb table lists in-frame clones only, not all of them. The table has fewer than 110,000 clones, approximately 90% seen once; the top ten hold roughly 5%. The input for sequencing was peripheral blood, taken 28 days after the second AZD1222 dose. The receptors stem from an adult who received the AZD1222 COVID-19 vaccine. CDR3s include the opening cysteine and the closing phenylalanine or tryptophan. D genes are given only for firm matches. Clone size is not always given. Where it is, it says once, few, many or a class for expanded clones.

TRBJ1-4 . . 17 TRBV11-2 CASSLAVSWGPNEKLFF TGTGCCAGCAGCTTGGCTGTTTCGTGGGGACCCAATGAAAAACTGTTTTTT
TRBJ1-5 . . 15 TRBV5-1 CASSLSGESNQPQHF TGCGCCAGCAGCTTGTCTGGGGAGAGCAATCAGCCCCAGCATTTT
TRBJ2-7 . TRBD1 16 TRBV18 CASSTGTGGPNYEQYF TGTGCCAGCTCTACTGGGACAGGGGGCCCCAACTACGAGCAGTACTTC
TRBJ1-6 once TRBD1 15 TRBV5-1 CASGTSDRVNSPLHF TGCGCCAGCGGGACTTCGGACAGGGTTAATTCACCCCTCCACTTT
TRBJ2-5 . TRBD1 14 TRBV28 CASSLHDRGETQYF TGTGCCAGCAGTTTGCACGACAGGGGGGAGACCCAGTACTTC
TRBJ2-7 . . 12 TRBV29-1 CSVGVDSSEQYF TGCAGCGTTGGGGTTGACAGTTCCGAGCAGTACTTC
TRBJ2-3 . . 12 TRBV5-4 CASSLFMDTQYF TGTGCCAGCAGCTTGTTTATGGATACGCAGTATTTT
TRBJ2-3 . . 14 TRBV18 CATEGEPLTDTQYF TGTGCCACCGAGGGAGAACCCCTCACAGATACGCAGTATTTT
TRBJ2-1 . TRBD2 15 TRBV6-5 CASSSGTSSYNEQFF TGTGCCAGCAGTTCCGGGACTAGCAGTTACAATGAGCAGTTCTTC
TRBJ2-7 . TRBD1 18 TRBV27 CASSLSPGWTGASYEQYF TGTGCCAGCAGTTTATCGCCCGGATGGACAGGGGCCTCCTACGAGCAGTACTTC
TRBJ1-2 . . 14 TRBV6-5 CASSSSTASYGYTF TGTGCCAGCAGTTCGTCGACCGCTAGCTATGGCTACACCTTC
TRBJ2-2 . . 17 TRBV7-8 CASSPMPGRGASGELFF TGTGCCAGCAGCCCTATGCCCGGGCGGGGTGCTTCGGGGGAGCTGTTTTTT
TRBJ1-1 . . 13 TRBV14 CASSQDIGTEAFF TGTGCCAGCAGCCAAGATATCGGTACTGAAGCTTTCTTT
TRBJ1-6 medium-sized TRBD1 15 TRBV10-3 CAISETGTGDSPLHF TGTGCCATCAGTGAAACCGGGACAGGGGATTCACCCCTCCACTTT
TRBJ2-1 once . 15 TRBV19 CASNKGGGLDNEQFF TGTGCCAGTAATAAGGGAGGAGGTCTTGATAATGAGCAGTTCTTC
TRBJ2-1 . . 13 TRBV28 CASSLEGSNEQFF TGTGCCAGCAGTTTAGAAGGTTCCAATGAGCAGTTCTTC
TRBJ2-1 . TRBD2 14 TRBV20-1 CSASLSGGANEQFF TGCAGTGCTAGTTTGAGCGGGGGGGCCAATGAGCAGTTCTTC
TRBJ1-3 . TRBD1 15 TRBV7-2 CASSTPRAGGNTIYF TGTGCCAGCAGCACCCCTCGGGCAGGGGGGAACACCATATATTTT